This entry lists 8 T cell receptor beta chains sequenced from one sample in a study of cytomegalovirus exposure and HLA in healthy donors (dated by TCRdb to about 2017). To prepare the library, the immunoSEQ multiplex PCR assay was applied. For the multiplex PCR, a mixture combining 60 forward primers for TCR Vbeta segments and 13 reverse primers for TCR Jbeta segments was used. TCRdb's version of the immuneACCESS table is confined to in-frame rearrangements and falls short of the full clone set. An unresolved V gene accounts for under half of the shortfall where checked; the remainder is of unknown origin. The sample records under 150,000 clones, 75% to 80% of which are singletons. The ten largest clones add up to 1.7% of the sample. Sequencing input: PBMCs. The receptors were gathered from a woman in her twenties or thirties in good health and CMV-seronegative.

This clone was counted a single time. The chain employs TRBV6-5 and TRBJ1-1, with 7 bases identical to TRBD1. After removal of 4 bases from V and 0 bases from J, the junction contained 8 bases not matched to a gene. The CDR3 covers 16 residues. CDR1 and CDR2 (germline): MNHEY, SVGAGI. As DNA, the CDR3 is TGTGCCAGCAGTTTCGGGAGAGGGGGCTTGAACACTGAAGCTTTCTTT. Translation gives CASSFGRGGLNTEAFF.

The rearrangement uses TRBV7-6 and TRBJ2-3; weak D call: TRBD2 (6 bases). From germline, CDR1 is SGHVS and CDR2 FNYEAQ. The CDR3 consists of 13 residues. V was cut by 5 bases and J by 7 bases, with 13 bases left in between. CDR3 residues: CASSPRGGNTQYF. DNA of the CDR3: TGTGCCAGCAGCCCCCGGGGAGGCAATACGCAGTATTTT.

This clone was recorded once. This sequence joins TRBV5-5 and TRBJ1-5; maybe TRBD1 (5 bases). V shed 7 bases and J shed 4 bases, with 15 bases lying between them. The CDR3 runs 14 residues. The germline gives CDR1 SGHKS, CDR2 YYEKEE (reference sequence). The CDR3 sequence is CASAAAGGNQPQHF. CDR3 in DNA: TGTGCCAGCGCAGCGGCGGGGGGGAATCAGCCCCAGCATTTT.

The chain couples TRBV4-1 to TRBJ2-2; 7 nucleotides align to TRBD1. The CDR3 runs to 14 residues. Germline CDR1 reads MGHRA; CDR2 reads YSYEKL. Trimming removed 3 bases from V and 4 bases from J; junction bases left unmatched: 2. The CDR3 loop is CASSQGQTTGELFF. The DNA of the CDR3 is TGCGCCAGCAGCCAGGGACAGACCACCGGGGAGCTGTTTTTT.

The V and J genes are TRBV5-6 and TRBJ1-1, with TRBD1 matching 9 bases. This CDR3 spans 16 amino acids. V was clipped by 3 bases and J by 0 bases; unmatched bases: 6. Germline V gene sequence: CDR1 SGHDT, CDR2 YYEEEE. The CDR3 sequence: CASSWGTGLMNTEAFF. The CDR3 DNA follows: TGTGCCAGCAGCTGGGGGACAGGGTTGATGAACACTGAAGCTTTCTTT.

Written as DNA, the CDR3 is TGTGCCAGCACCCCGGGACAGCAAGAGACCCAGTACTTC. Translated: CASTPGQQETQYF. The rearrangement joins TRBV28 to TRBJ2-5; 7 positions agree with TRBD1. V shed 7 bases, J shed 2 bases, and the junction held 4 bases outside the gene matches. The CDR3 has 13 amino acids. CDR1 and CDR2 from the germline V gene are MDHEN and SYDVKM.

V gene TRBV18 combines with J gene TRBJ1-1; D is unclear. The CDR3 is made up of 14 amino acids. V dropped 6 bases and J dropped 3 bases, with 14 bases sitting between them. Germline CDR1 reads KGHSH; CDR2 reads LQKENI. In DNA form, the CDR3 reads TGTGCCAGCTCCCAGACATTTTCGGACACTGAAGCTTTCTTT. Protein: CASSQTFSDTEAFF.

This clone was detected a few times. The chain links TRBV5-1 to TRBJ1-1; maybe TRBD1 (6 bases). V was pared by 4 bases and J by 5 bases, with 18 bases between. Germline-derived CDR1 and CDR2 are SGHRS and YFSETQ. The CDR3 has 15 residues. CDR3 amino acids: CASSRTLQGPTEAFF. Here the CDR3 DNA reads TGCGCCAGCAGCCGGACATTACAGGGACCGACTGAAGCTTTCTTT.